The 9 T cell receptor beta chains below come from one sample, sequenced in a study of T cell responses to AZD1222 COVID-19 vaccine. The repertoire was sequenced with immunoSEQ multiplex PCR; TCRdb's copy has only in-frame clones and lacks some. The data hold tens of thousands of clones, with roughly 90% observed a single time. The sequenced sample was peripheral blood, obtained on day 0 of AZD1222 vaccination. Receptor source: an adult in good health.

This chain connects TRBV19 to TRBJ2-1, with 8 positions matching TRBD2. CDR1 is LNHDA and CDR2 is SQIVND in the germline V gene (reference sequence). V shed 4 bases and J 8 bases; nucleotides not matched to a gene: 10. The CDR3 is made up of 15 amino acids. CDR3 amino acids: CASSSFGGGSDEQFF. CDR3 nucleotide sequence: TGTGCCAGTAGTAGTTTCGGGGGGGGCTCAGATGAGCAGTTCTTC.

The genes are TRBV19 and TRBJ2-5; TRBD1 is a possible D gene (6 bases). The CDR3 sequence is 13 residues long. V lost 11 bases and J lost 1, with 14 bases in between. Per germline, CDR1 LNHDA and CDR2 SQIVND (reference sequence). Here the CDR3 reads CAASRGPQETQYF. The CDR3 bases are TGTGCCGCTAGCAGGGGTCCCCAAGAGACCCAGTACTTC.

This clone was counted between two and nine times. The V call is TRBV7-9, the J call TRBJ1-2; no clear D gene. The CDR3 consists of 11 residues. Germline CDR1 SEHNR, CDR2 FQNEAQ (reference sequence). V gave up 1 base and J gave up 8 bases, with 5 bases separating them. The CDR3 coding sequence is TGTGCCAGCAGCTTAGACCGGGGCTACACCTTC. Translated: CASSLDRGYTF.

This clone appeared once. This chain joins TRBV5-1 and TRBJ2-3; 9 bases are shared with TRBD1. The CDR3 is 16 residues long. Germline V gives CDR1 SGHRS, CDR2 YFSETQ. Unmatched junction bases numbered 10, after V lost 4 bases and J lost 4 bases. This CDR3 is CASSRSSGTGSDTQYF. The CDR3 DNA reads as TGCGCCAGCAGCCGTAGTAGTGGGACAGGGTCAGATACGCAGTATTTT.

The chain combines TRBV30 with TRBJ1-5, with a weak D call TRBD1 (5 bases). The germline V and J ends were trimmed by 8 bases and 4 bases, with 18 bases remaining between them. Germline CDR1 and CDR2: GTSNPN and SVGIG (reference sequence). This CDR3 has 14 amino acids. This CDR3 is CALRGRDPNQPQHF. The DNA for the CDR3 is TGTGCCCTTCGGGGTAGGGACCCTAATCAGCCCCAGCATTTT. Together with reference TRBV30 and TRBJ1-5, the CDR3 gives the full variable domain: SQTIHQWPATLVQPVGSPLSLECTVEGTSNPNLYWYRQAAGRGLQLLFYSVGIGQISSEVPQNLSASRPQDRQFILSSKKLLLSDSGFYLCALRGRDPNQPQHFGDGTRLSIL.

The chain uses TRBV6-5 and TRBJ2-2; D possibly corresponds to TRBD2 (5 bases). The CDR3 sequence is 15 residues long. Germline lookup yields CDR1 MNHEY and CDR2 SVGAGI. V lost 0 bases to trimming and J lost 1 base, with 6 bases between them. The CDR3 is CASSYSRVNTGELFF. CDR3 nucleotide sequence: TGTGCCAGCAGTTACTCGAGGGTGAACACCGGGGAGCTGTTTTTT.

This clone was detected once. The chain uses TRBV28 and TRBJ1-5; weak D call: TRBD1 (5 bases). V dropped 6 bases and J dropped 6 bases, with 21 bases sitting between them. The CDR3 is 16 residues long. CDR1 and CDR2 (germline): MDHEN, SYDVKM. The CDR3 nucleotides are TGTGCCAGCAGGGGAACGGGAGGGGTAGGAGGTCAGCCCCAGCATTTT. Its protein is CASRGTGGVGGQPQHF.

The chain is built from TRBV6-2 or TRBV6-3 and TRBJ1-2; no reliable D call. Germline CDR1 and CDR2: MNHEY and SVGEGT. The V gene lost 5 bases and the J gene lost 2 bases, with 9 bases spanning the gap. The CDR3 is made up of 13 amino acids. CDR3: CASSADGNYGYTF. The CDR3 bases are TGTGCCAGCAGTGCAGACGGGAACTATGGCTACACCTTC.

The chain couples TRBV5-1 to TRBJ2-3; D unclear. The ends were cut back, 0 bases at V and 3 bases at J, with 8 bases in the middle. Germline V lookup: CDR1 SGHRS, CDR2 YFSETQ. CDR3 length: 14 amino acids. The CDR3 DNA is TGCGCCAGCAGCTTGGAGTTAAAAACAGATACGCAGTATTTT. Protein sequence: CASSLELKTDTQYF.